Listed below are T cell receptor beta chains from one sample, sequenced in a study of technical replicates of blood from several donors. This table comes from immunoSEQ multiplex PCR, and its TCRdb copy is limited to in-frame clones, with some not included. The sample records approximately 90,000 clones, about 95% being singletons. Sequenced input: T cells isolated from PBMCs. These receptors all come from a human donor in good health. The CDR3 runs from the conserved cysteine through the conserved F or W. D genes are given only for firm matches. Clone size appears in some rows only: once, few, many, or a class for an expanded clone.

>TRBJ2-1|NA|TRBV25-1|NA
CASSEYQTANEQFF
TGTGCCAGCAGTGAATATCAGACAGCCAATGAGCAGTTCTTC
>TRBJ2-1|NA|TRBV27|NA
CASWAGDEQFF
TGTGCCAGCTGGGCAGGGGATGAGCAGTTCTTC
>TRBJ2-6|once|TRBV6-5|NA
CASSFSLSGANVLTF
TGTGCCAGCAGTTTCAGTCTCTCTGGGGCCAACGTCCTGACTTTC
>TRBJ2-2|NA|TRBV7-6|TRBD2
CASSLKAGGVTGELFF
TGTGCCAGCAGCTTAAAGGCGGGAGGGGTCACCGGGGAGCTGTTTTTT
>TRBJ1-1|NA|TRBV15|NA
CATSQGDRRNTEAFF
TGTGCCACCAGCCAAGGTGACAGGAGGAACACTGAAGCTTTCTTT
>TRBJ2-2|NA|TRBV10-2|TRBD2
CASSESGAGGPVGELFF
TGCGCCAGCAGTGAGTCGGGCGCGGGAGGGCCTGTCGGGGAGCTGTTTTTT
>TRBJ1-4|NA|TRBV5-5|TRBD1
CASSLRPTGGVAATNEKLFF
TGTGCCAGCAGCTTGAGGCCGACAGGGGGAGTAGCGGCAACTAATGAAAAACTGTTTTTT
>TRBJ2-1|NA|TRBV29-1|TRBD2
CSVEESGTSGHYNEQFF
TGCAGCGTTGAAGAGTCCGGGACTAGCGGGCACTACAATGAGCAGTTCTTC
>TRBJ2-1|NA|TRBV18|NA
CASSPPRGRDKTYNEQFF
TGTGCCAGCTCACCACCGAGGGGCCGGGACAAGACCTACAATGAGCAGTTCTTC
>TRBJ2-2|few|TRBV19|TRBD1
CASSIQGANTGELFF
TGTGCCAGTAGTATTCAGGGGGCGAACACCGGGGAGCTGTTTTTT
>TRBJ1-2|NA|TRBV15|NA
CATSRGSQRTGSYTF
TGTGCCACCAGCAGAGGGTCGCAGCGAACGGGGAGCTACACCTTC
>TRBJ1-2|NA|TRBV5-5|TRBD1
CASSLGLAGQGGGYTF
TGTGCCAGCAGCTTGGGGCTGGCAGGCCAGGGGGGCGGCTACACCTTC
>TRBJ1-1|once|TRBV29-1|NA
CSVEDPTESTEAFF
TGCAGCGTTGAAGACCCGACAGAGAGCACTGAAGCTTTCTTT
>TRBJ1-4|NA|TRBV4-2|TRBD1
CASSQGSTGVREKLFF
TGTGCCAGCAGCCAAGGATCGACAGGGGTAAGAGAAAAACTGTTTTTT
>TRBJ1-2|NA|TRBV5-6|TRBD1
CASRFVDRVLDGYTF
TGTGCCAGCAGGTTCGTTGACAGGGTTCTCGATGGCTACACCTTC
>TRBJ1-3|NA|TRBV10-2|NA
CASSQEEGGNTIYF
TGCGCCAGCAGTCAAGAGGAGGGTGGAAACACCATATATTTT
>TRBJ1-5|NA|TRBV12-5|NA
CASGTSGPQHF
TGTGCTAGTGGAACATCAGGGCCCCAGCATTTT
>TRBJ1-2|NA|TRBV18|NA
CASSLAESYGYTF
TGTGCCAGCTCACTAGCGGAGAGCTATGGCTACACCTTC
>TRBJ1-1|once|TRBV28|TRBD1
CASSGIQGAGTEAFF
TGTGCCAGCAGTGGGATACAGGGGGCCGGCACTGAAGCTTTCTTT